This is a list of T cell receptor beta chains from one sample in a study of T cell changes during pregnancy in multiple sclerosis. Data came from immunoSEQ multiplex PCR; TCRdb stores just in-frame clones and leaves some out. The repertoire consists of tens of thousands of clones, with just under 95% occurring once and the leading ten covering 0.7% to 0.95%. The sample was peripheral blood, taken in the third trimester of pregnancy. All receptors derive from a female donor with multiple sclerosis, enrolled in a pregnancy study. Both conserved end residues are trimmed from each CDR3. The D gene is left open where the match is weak.

TRBD1 13 TRBJ2-4 TRBV7-6 ASSLGQGAKNIQY
TRBD2 13 TRBJ2-5 TRBV9 ASSVELAVQETQY
TRBD1 12 TRBJ1-1 TRBV5-1 ASSPGQGNTEAF
NA 12 TRBJ1-3 TRBV30 AWTGQLSGNTIY
TRBD2 13 TRBJ2-7 TRBV7-2 ASSIGLAGVYEQY
NA 14 TRBJ1-1 TRBV10-2 ASSDQITRVNTEAF
TRBD2 14 TRBJ2-7 TRBV18 ASSPVGLAGTYEQY
TRBD1 12 TRBJ1-2 TRBV27 ASSLYRTGSGYT
NA 12 TRBJ1-2 TRBV6-1 ASSPGQPRSGYT
TRBD2 11 TRBJ2-7 TRBV29-1 SVGGVTSYEQY
NA 11 TRBJ1-5 TRBV19 ASSSGNGQPQH
NA 9 TRBJ2-5 TRBV7-9 ASSFQATQY
TRBD2 12 TRBJ2-1 TRBV10-2 ASLAGEDWNEQF
TRBD1 12 TRBJ2-7 TRBV6-1 ASSEPGQGNEQY
NA 14 TRBJ2-1 TRBV9 ASSEGGVAAYNEQF
NA 12 TRBJ2-2 TRBV6-5 ASRPAVETGELF
TRBD1 13 TRBJ2-1 TRBV7-9 ASSLITGGYNEQF
NA 13 TRBJ2-5 TRBV4-1 ASSHSGRVEETQY
NA 12 TRBJ1-1 TRBV7-2 ASSFATDGTEAF
NA 13 TRBJ1-4 TRBV28 ASSLESGTNEKLF
NA 14 TRBJ1-3 TRBV7-2 ASSLNRVSGGNTIY
NA 11 TRBJ1-3 TRBV11-2 ASSNSYRDTIY
NA 12 TRBJ1-1 TRBV5-1 ASSKEREVTEAF
TRBD2 12 TRBJ2-2 TRBV6-1 ASRGGRDTGELF
NA 15 TRBJ1-3 TRBV18 ASSLTGSSSAGNTIY
NA 13 TRBJ2-7 TRBV5-6 ASSLSGQGVREQY
TRBD2 14 TRBJ2-1 TRBV4-2 ASSQDRLAGGVEQF
TRBD2 11 TRBJ2-1 TRBV14 ASREAGDNEQF
TRBD2 13 TRBJ2-3 TRBV25-1 ASSGPSGITDTQY
NA 11 TRBJ2-5 TRBV2 ASSSPVRETQY
NA 13 TRBJ1-1 TRBV5-4 ASSWGVGENTEAF
TRBD1 9 TRBJ2-7 TRBV27 ASRGRGLGY
TRBD2 16 TRBJ2-2 TRBV5-1 ASSTGPTSGRGTGELF
TRBD1 12 TRBJ2-2 TRBV23-1 ASRGQGADGELF
TRBD2 15 TRBJ2-3 TRBV5-5 ASSSLSGRAFTDTQY
NA 11 TRBJ2-2 TRBV11-3 ASSLGDIGELF
TRBD1 12 TRBJ1-5 TRBV2 ASSPDRGEEPQH
NA 11 TRBJ1-1 TRBV27 ASRGQSNLEAF
NA 12 TRBJ1-4 TRBV2 ASWVGFGNEKLF
TRBD1 12 TRBJ1-4 TRBV7-6 ASSLGQGSEKLF
TRBD1 14 TRBJ1-4 TRBV5-1 ASSLAPRGLSEKLF
TRBD2 15 TRBJ2-2 TRBV6-4 ASSDSITSGRPGELF
NA 12 TRBJ1-5 TRBV10-2 ASSRTDSNQPQH
TRBD2 16 TRBJ2-3 TRBV7-2 ASSGGLAGSSSTDTQY
NA 11 TRBJ2-7 TRBV13 ASSQGAGDEQY
TRBD1 13 TRBJ2-2 TRBV9 ASSVRQGATGELF
TRBD1 15 TRBJ1-4 TRBV7-6 ASSGTGGIATNEKLF
NA 11 TRBJ1-1 TRBV30 AWSVRLRGEAF
TRBD1 15 TRBJ1-2 TRBV7-9 ASSSGTGEKANYGYT
TRBD2 13 TRBJ2-1 TRBV4-2 ASSQGPTSVNEQF
NA 13 TRBJ1-1 TRBV4-1 ASSQVNRPNTEAF
TRBD2 13 TRBJ2-7 TRBV30 AWSVVAGGLYEQY